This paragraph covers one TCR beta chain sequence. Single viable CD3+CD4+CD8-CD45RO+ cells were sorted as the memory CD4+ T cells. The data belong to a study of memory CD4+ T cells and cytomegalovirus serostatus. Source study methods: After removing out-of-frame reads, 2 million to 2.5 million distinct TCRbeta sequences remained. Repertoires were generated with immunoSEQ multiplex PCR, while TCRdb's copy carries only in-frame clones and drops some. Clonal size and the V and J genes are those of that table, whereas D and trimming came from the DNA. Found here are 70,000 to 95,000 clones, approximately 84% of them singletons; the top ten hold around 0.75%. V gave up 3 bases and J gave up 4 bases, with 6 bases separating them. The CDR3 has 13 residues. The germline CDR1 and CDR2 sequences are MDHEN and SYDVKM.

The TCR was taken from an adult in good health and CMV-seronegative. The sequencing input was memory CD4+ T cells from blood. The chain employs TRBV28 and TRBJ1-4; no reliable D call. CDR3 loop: CASSFANNEKLFF. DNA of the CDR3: TGTGCCAGCAGTTTTGCCAATAATGAAAAACTGTTTTTT.